This TCR beta chain was sequenced in a study of cytomegalovirus exposure and HLA in healthy donors. The germline V and J ends were trimmed by 5 bases and 6 bases, with 17 bases remaining between them. This CDR3 is 14 amino acids long. From germline, CDR1 is SGHDT and CDR2 YYEEEE. This PCR relied on a set of 60 Vbeta primers and 13 Jbeta primers. Assay used: immunoSEQ multiplex PCR; TCRdb lists only in-frame clones, some missing. The table includes around 94,000 clones, around 60% detected once. The J gene is TRBJ1-2, the V gene TRBV5-6, with D possibly being TRBD1 (5 bases). The source is a human donor in good health. Sequencing was carried out using PBMCs. The CDR3 protein is CASSYLGGTDGYTF. CDR3 nucleotide sequence: TGTGCCAGCAGTTACCTCGGGGGGACGGATGGCTACACCTTC. Full variable domain (missing parts from reference TRBV5-6 and TRBJ1-2): DAGVTQSPTHLIKTRGQQVTLRCSPKSGHDTVSWYQQALGQGPQFIFQYYEEEERQRGNFPDRFSGHQFPNYSSELNVNALLLGDSALYLCASSYLGGTDGYTFGSGTRLTVV.